A selection of T cell receptor beta chains follows, all from one sample in a study of response to subunit inactivated influenza vaccine. Each CDR3 protein gets one entry after TCRdb re-called the RT-PCR reads with MiXCR. The sample comprises approximately 530,000 distinct CDR3 sequences, about 7.6% of which are singletons, and over 10% rests with the top ten. The material was PBMCs from blood, obtained around 25 months after vaccination. The source is a man aged 50 to 69 who received an inactivated influenza vaccine. Both conserved end residues are part of each CDR3. The D gene is left open where the match is weak. Clone size, where shown, is once, few, many, or a class for clones that have expanded.

j_call d_call clone_size v_call cdr3_aa cdr3_nt
TRBJ1-5 NA few TRBV15 CATSRGSGPGNQPQHF TGTGCCACCAGCAGAGGCTCAGGCCCCGGGAATCAGCCCCAGCATTTT
TRBJ2-3 TRBD2 few TRBV4-3 CASSQEYGRVADTQYF TGCGCCAGCAGCCAAGAATACGGGAGGGTCGCAGATACGCAGTATTTT
TRBJ2-1 NA many TRBV19 CASSIDGYNEQFF TGTGCCAGTAGTATCGACGGATACAATGAGCAGTTCTTC
TRBJ1-1 NA NA TRBV4-2 CASSTVAIVGAFF TGTGCCAGCAGCACCGTCGCCATAGTGGGAGCTTTCTTT
TRBJ1-3 NA NA TRBV28 CASSFLRGLSGNTIYF TGTGCCAGCAGTTTCCTTAGAGGACTCTCTGGAAACACCATATATTTT
TRBJ2-2 NA NA TRBV4-1 CASSQAAGRRTGELFF TGCGCCAGCAGCCAAGCGGCGGGACGGCGCACCGGGGAGCTGTTTTTT
TRBJ2-6 NA NA TRBV19 CASRTGANVLTF TGTGCCAGCCGTACGGGGGCCAACGTCCTGACTTTC
TRBJ2-7 NA NA TRBV4-3 CASSQGGGGDEQYF TGCGCCAGCAGCCAAGGTGGGGGGGGCGACGAGCAGTACTTC
TRBJ2-5 NA NA TRBV7-9 CASSPLANQETQYF TGTGCCAGCAGTCCCCTCGCGAACCAAGAGACCCAGTACTTC
TRBJ2-3 TRBD1 NA TRBV3-1 CASCPNYGTGGKTDTQYF TGTGCCAGCTGCCCAAATTACGGGACAGGGGGGAAGACAGATACGCAGTATTTT
TRBJ2-1 TRBD2 many TRBV20-1 CSARGILAGGGDEQFF TGCAGTGCTAGGGGGATACTAGCGGGGGGAGGGGATGAGCAGTTCTTC
TRBJ2-7 TRBD2 few TRBV11-2 CASRRPGTRSYEQYF TGTGCCAGCAGACGGCCCGGGACTAGATCCTACGAGCAGTACTTC
TRBJ2-1 NA few TRBV7-2 CASAPVGGLDEQFF TGTGCCAGCGCACCTGTGGGGGGTCTGGATGAGCAGTTCTTC
TRBJ2-7 TRBD2 many TRBV12-3/TRBV12-4 CASSQLAGGYEQYF TGTGCCAGCAGTCAACTAGCGGGAGGGTACGAGCAGTACTTC
TRBJ2-1 NA few TRBV3-1 CASSLMYGFGRGEQFF TGTGCCAGCAGCCTAATGTACGGATTCGGGCGAGGTGAGCAGTTCTTC
TRBJ2-7 TRBD2 NA TRBV20-1 CSAPAGANYYEQYF TGCAGTGCCCCAGCGGGGGCCAATTACTACGAGCAGTACTTC
TRBJ2-5 TRBD2 few TRBV10-3 CAISVVSSGTLGETQYF TGTGCCATCAGTGTTGTTTCTAGCGGGACCCTGGGGGAGACCCAGTACTTC
TRBJ2-3 NA NA TRBV25-1 CASSYGQPTDTQYF TGTGCCAGCAGCTACGGGCAGCCCACAGATACGCAGTATTTT
TRBJ2-1 TRBD2 few TRBV9 CASSETSGKLHEQFF TGTGCCAGCAGCGAGACTAGCGGGAAACTTCATGAGCAGTTCTTC
TRBJ1-2 NA few TRBV7-9 CASSLVPGIHGYTF TGTGCCAGCAGCTTAGTGCCAGGGATACATGGCTACACCTTC
TRBJ2-6 NA NA TRBV10-3 CAISDISGANVLTF TGTGCCATCAGTGACATCTCTGGGGCCAACGTCCTGACTTTC
TRBJ1-5 NA NA TRBV5-1 CASSLAAGNQLQHF TGCGCCAGCAGCTTGGCCGCAGGCAATCAGCTCCAGCATTTT
TRBJ2-3 NA few TRBV5-1 CASSLGDWARNTQYF TGCGCCAGCAGCTTGGGGGACTGGGCCCGAAATACGCAGTATTTT
TRBJ1-5 TRBD1 few TRBV20-1 CSARDFRQGGNQPQHF TGCAGTGCTAGAGATTTTAGGCAGGGGGGAAATCAGCCCCAGCATTTT
TRBJ1-1 NA few TRBV5-1 CASSLGAAGAPPAEAFF TGCGCCAGCAGCTTGGGAGCGGCGGGGGCACCCCCCGCTGAAGCTTTCTTT
TRBJ1-5 NA many TRBV15 CATSRGLQPQHF TGTGCCACCAGCCGAGGATTACAGCCCCAGCATTTT
TRBJ1-1 NA few TRBV10-3 CAISSVGDTEVFF TGTGCCATCAGCTCCGTGGGGGACACTGAAGTTTTCTTT
TRBJ2-1 TRBD2 NA TRBV7-2 CASSFRGTSDNEQFF TGTGCCAGCAGCTTCCGTGGGACTAGCGACAATGAGCAGTTCTTC
TRBJ2-7 NA few TRBV20-1 CSAMKPPYEQYF TGCAGTGCTATGAAGCCGCCCTACGAGCAGTACTTC
TRBJ2-3 NA NA TRBV18 CASSPPVRDDTQYF TGTGCCAGCTCACCACCAGTCAGGGATGATACGCAGTATTTT
TRBJ2-2 NA many TRBV6-2/TRBV6-3 CASSPRSANTGELFF TGTGCCAGCAGTCCCCGATCGGCGAACACCGGGGAGCTGTTTTTT
TRBJ1-6 TRBD1 NA TRBV20-1 CSARPGTGGYELLHF TGCAGTGCTAGGCCCGGGACAGGGGGATACGAACTCCTCCACTTT
TRBJ2-4 NA many TRBV11-2 CASSLYGGNIQYF TGTGCCAGCAGCTTATACGGGGGAAACATTCAGTACTTC
TRBJ2-5 TRBD1 many TRBV5-1 CASSPGQGAETQYF TGCGCCAGCAGCCCCGGACAGGGGGCTGAGACCCAGTACTTC
TRBJ2-1 TRBD2 few TRBV5-1 CASSSLTSGRQSGEQFF TGCGCCAGCAGCTCCTTGACTAGCGGGAGACAGAGCGGTGAGCAGTTCTTC
TRBJ1-1 NA NA TRBV29-1 CSVDSPRNTEAFF TGCAGCGTCGACAGCCCACGGAACACTGAAGCTTTCTTT
TRBJ2-3 NA NA TRBV12-3/TRBV12-4 CASKTTTTTDTQYF TGTGCCAGCAAGACGACTACCACCACAGATACGCAGTATTTT
TRBJ1-2 NA few TRBV12-3/TRBV12-4 CASSFEGTAGYTF TGTGCCAGCAGTTTTGAGGGGACGGCTGGCTACACCTTC
TRBJ2-3 TRBD2 many TRBV12-3/TRBV12-4 CASSFPGLANTDTQYF TGTGCCAGCAGTTTCCCGGGACTAGCTAACACAGATACGCAGTATTTT
TRBJ2-7 TRBD2 NA TRBV7-8 CASSLIRLAGQFYEQYF TGTGCCAGCAGCTTAATCCGGCTAGCGGGGCAATTCTACGAGCAGTACTTC
TRBJ2-1 TRBD1 NA TRBV27 CASSPNLGQGEIF TGTGCCAGCAGTCCGAACCTGGGACAGGGTGAAATCTTC
TRBJ2-2 TRBD2 NA TRBV28 CASRRGAGTNTGELFF TGTGCCAGCAGGCGGGGGGCGGGAACAAACACCGGGGAGCTGTTTTTT
TRBJ2-3 NA NA TRBV5-6 CASSLDFAVRGDTQYF TGTGCCAGCAGCCTAGATTTCGCGGTGCGTGGAGATACGCAGTATTTT
TRBJ1-1 NA NA TRBV25-1 CASRAGNVVSEAFF TGTGCCAGCAGGGCCGGGAATGTGGTGTCTGAAGCTTTCTTT
TRBJ2-7 NA NA TRBV4-2 CASSQEVKGNEQYF TGTGCCAGCAGCCAAGAGGTTAAGGGTAACGAGCAGTACTTC
TRBJ2-1 NA many TRBV12-3/TRBV12-4 CASSLGWNEQFF TGTGCCAGCAGTTTAGGGTGGAATGAGCAGTTCTTC